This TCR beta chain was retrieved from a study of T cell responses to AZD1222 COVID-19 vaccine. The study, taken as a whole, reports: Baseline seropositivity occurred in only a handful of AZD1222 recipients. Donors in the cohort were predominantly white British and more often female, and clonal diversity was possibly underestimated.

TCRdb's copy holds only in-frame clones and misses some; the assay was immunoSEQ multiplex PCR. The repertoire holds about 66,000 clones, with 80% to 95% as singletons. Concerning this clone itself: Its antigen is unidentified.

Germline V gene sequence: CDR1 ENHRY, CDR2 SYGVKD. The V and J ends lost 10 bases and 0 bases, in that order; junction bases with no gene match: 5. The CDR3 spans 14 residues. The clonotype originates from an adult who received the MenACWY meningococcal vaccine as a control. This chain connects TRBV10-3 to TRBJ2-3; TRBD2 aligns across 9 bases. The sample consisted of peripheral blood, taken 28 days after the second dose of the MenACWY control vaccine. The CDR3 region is CATLAGASTDTQYF. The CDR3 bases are TGTGCCACCTTAGCGGGGGCTAGCACAGATACGCAGTATTTT.